This TCR beta chain was sequenced for a study of blood T cell repertoires in COVID-19. In this sample, this clone turned up a few times. The study recruited people aged about 18 to 95 years across approximately 23 US areas. Sequencing was performed with immunoSEQ multiplex PCR; in TCRdb, only in-frame clones are kept and a portion is missing. Of a few hundred thousand clones in the sample, 70% to 90% were seen once. Germline assignment: CDR1 SGHNT and CDR2 YYREEE (reference sequence). V gave up 3 bases and J gave up 2 bases; unmatched junction bases: 5. The CDR3 has 15 amino acids. Material: PBMCs or T cells enriched from blood (not recorded which). The TCR originated in a woman aged 45 to 65 who had been exposed to COVID-19. This rearrangement joins TRBV5-4 to TRBJ2-7, with 10 bases matching TRBD2. CDR3 bases: TGTGCCAGCAGCTCCTTACTAGCGGGGCCCTACGAGCAGTACTTC. Translated, it gives CASSSLLAGPYEQYF.